This TCR beta chain was identified in a study of cytomegalovirus exposure and HLA in healthy donors (dated by TCRdb to about 2017). Background for the entire study: An earlier analysis of roughly 610 of the donors reported under 300 Gb of sequence data and 117 million unique TCR beta sequences obtained from about 179 million T cells. Approximately 300 gigabases of sequencing data and tens of millions of unique TCR sequences made up an early release that covered approximately 650 HLA-typed donors. Of the roughly 400 genotyped donors, 65% to 90% fell in the genetic ancestry cluster associated with self-reported Caucasian donors. The study was designed to test whether signatures of past pathogen exposure could be identified by cataloging public T cell receptors. The T cell repertoires of roughly 660 subjects were profiled by immunosequencing and related to cytomegalovirus serostatus. Along with the approximately 620-subject first cohort, a separate validation cohort of over a hundred different subjects was used. To predict cytomegalovirus infection status, the study brought together high-throughput TCR immunosequencing, statistical association of individual TCRs with disease status, and machine learning. To study patterns of TCR occurrence, a later analysis re-analyzed previously published TCR beta repertoires from more than 550 donors and added high-resolution HLA genotyping. In the later analysis, no new phenotypic data were used to find candidate immune exposures; instead, reliance was placed on TCR beta sequences and their occurrence across donors. An earlier analysis of 587 of the donors used high-throughput TCR beta sequencing to judge whether each TCR beta V gene segment behaved as functional or pseudogenic. Donor age, sex, ethnicity and CMV serostatus were compiled together with the repertoire data. A later genetic analysis used genome-wide SNP genotypes for about 65% of the roughly 670 donors, treating that subset as a discovery cohort. All discovery cohort repertoires had been generated using a single sequencing platform. HLA typing covered class I and class II loci at four-digit resolution. The number of donors typed differed by locus, with roughly 629-640 for A, B, C, DRB1 and DQB1, roughly 520 for DQA1, 600 to 610 for DPA1, and 450 to 480 for DPB1. Roughly five DR-DQ haplotypes were handled as single units for association and clustering, since linkage in the cohort was strong. On average, 235,054 unique TCR beta nucleotide sequences were sequenced per donor among a few hundred genotyped donors of the cohort, with approximately 18% of those sequences being non-productive. Points the paper makes about the study in general: The study gave a list of about 160 TCR beta chains associated with cytomegalovirus. Because counts were too low, seventeen rarely observed V segments, including chromosome 9 orphons, were left out of the earlier analysis of about 500 of the donors. A further reported finding was that TCR beta sequences accurately predicted the HLA-A and HLA-B alleles for most subjects in the first cohort. V-gene and J-gene trimming of TCR beta chains was associated with a missense DCLRE1C variant in a later genetic analysis, and the association was replicated in an independent cohort. Linkage disequilibrium might explain the correlated functional status among segregating V segments, but an unknown experimental factor could not be ruled out. Three of the identified cytomegalovirus-associated TCR beta chains were confirmed in vitro to be specific for cytomegalovirus antigens. In this cohort, only TCR beta chains were sequenced, and detectable features were limited by the absence of alpha or paired-chain data. According to a later analysis, TCR association rates differed among HLA loci, with DRB1 alleles showing the most associated TCRs and HLA-C alleles showing the fewest. Several of the top co-occurrence clusters appeared to be linked to parvovirus B19, influenza, CMV and Epstein-Barr virus, according to a later analysis. Roughly uniform sequencing depth across donors was assumed in presence/absence analyses, although this assumption may not hold. When HLA alleles, especially DR and DQ, strongly co-occurred, TCR associations were difficult to assign to individual alleles. According to a later genetic analysis, donors in an Asian-associated ancestry cluster had fewer N-insertions in productive TCRs than the approximately 710-donor mean. A cluster of highly shared sequence variants was judged likely to represent a technical artifact of the sequencing pipeline. The authors suggested that the approach could potentially be generalized to other disease states and immunological phenotypes. CMV serostatus was the only immune exposure information available for the cohort. A later analysis associated about 16,000 TCR beta sequences with specific HLA alleles at a false discovery rate of 0.05. In an earlier analysis of 587 of the donors, most TCR beta V segments were observed in productive rearrangements about 90% or about 30% of the time, broadly matching IMGT annotations. Compared with equally common non-associated chains, HLA-associated TCR beta chains in a later analysis were more clonally expanded and had lower generation probabilities. Most TCR sequences were observed very rarely across donors, whereas some public TCRs were present in many individuals. Because HLA typing was missing for some donors at each locus, association tests included only the typed subset. The classifier was reported to diagnose cytomegalovirus status with high specificity and sensitivity in both the original and validation cohorts. Most CMV-associated TCR beta chains appeared to be HLA-restricted in a later analysis, and the HLA associations seemed to be driven largely by CMV exposure. Some IMGT-functional V segments, including TRBV6-2 and TRBV6-3, could not be distinguished by the 87-base-pair reads and were therefore excluded.

CDR1 and CDR2 (SGHNT, YYREEE) derive from the germline V gene (reference sequence). V and J are truncated by 0 bases and 0 bases respectively, leaving an intervening sequence of 9 bases. The CDR3, cysteine through phenylalanine, is 15 amino acids long. Of the read, only the CDR3 DNA is kept; its 45 bases are in frame from base 1. Library preparation employed the immunoSEQ multiplex PCR assay. For the multiplex PCR, a mixture combining 60 forward primers for TCR Vbeta segments and 13 reverse primers for TCR Jbeta segments was used. A multiplex PCR assay on genomic DNA amplified the CDR3 region of rearranged TCR beta genes. On the Illumina HiSeq System, the amplified TCR beta libraries were sequenced as 87-base-pair reads. The original methods were these. A later analysis tallied 75 million to 95 million unique TCR beta chains across the 666 repertoires, and some 12 million of those chains were shared by two or more donors. To remove PCR and sequencing errors, raw reads were error-corrected and collapsed into unique sequences using a nearest-neighbor algorithm that merged closely related sequences. CDR3 sequences were aligned to IMGT reference sequences to assign V, D and J gene segments. For a sequence to be retained, at least a six-nucleotide match to both a V gene segment and a J gene segment was required. Rearrangements were classified as productive when the CDR3 lacked stop codons and remained in frame with V and J, and all other rearrangements were classified as non-productive. CDR3 was defined by IMGT convention, running from the second conserved V-encoded cysteine to the conserved J-encoded phenylalanine. In an earlier analysis of around 640 of the donors, sequences lacking an unambiguous match to a single V gene segment were excluded. In an earlier analysis of approximately 590 of the donors, a V segment was called functional when productive rearrangements were above 56.7%, and segregating when the standard deviation between donors exceeded 5%. A statistical classification framework was built for diagnosing cytomegalovirus status from the catalog of TCR beta chain sequences. A later analysis assigned V and J genes by comparing TCR nucleotide sequences with IMGT/GENE-DB human TR gene sequences. In a later analysis, CDR3 sequences and most-parsimonious VDJ recombination scenarios were assigned using the TCRdist pipeline. A later analysis defined each TCR beta chain by its CDR3 amino acid sequence plus V-gene family, and excluded reads lacking a unique V-gene family. To address suspected cross-contamination and a sequencing artifact, a later analysis removed around 600 highly shared, low-generation-probability nucleotide sequences. In a later analysis, a clonal expansion index for each public chain was calculated from normalized within-repertoire ranks of inferred template counts. In a later analysis, generation probabilities were computed with a VDJ recombination model fitted to out-of-frame rearrangements, and the resulting probabilities were checked against IGoR. Hypergeometric tests were used in a later analysis to score TCR-TCR, TCR-HLA and TCR-CMV co-occurrence, with a repertoire-size bias correction applied to the TCR pairs. False discovery rates were estimated in a later analysis by permuting HLA or CMV assignments 20 times. In a later analysis, co-occurring TCRs were grouped with DBSCAN, and TCRdist sequence similarity was added when clustering was performed within HLA-allele-positive subsets. For co-occurrence clustering, repertoires with fewer than 30,000 or more than 120,000 public chains were excluded, along with four to six repertoires with anomalous nucleotide sharing. TCRdb re-hosts the immuneACCESS table, in-frame sequences only. Its copies lack some clones; in the studies checked, an unresolved V gene accounts for under half of them, and the cause for the rest is not known. The DNA was the basis for D and trimming; V, J and clone size are from that table. Recorded for this sample are under 100,000 clones; 65% to 80% of them occurred a single time. The ten largest account for more than 12% of the sample.

The cohort was made up of 666 healthy bone marrow donors. All cohort members were sampled while nominally healthy, although unrecorded immune exposures were likely present. The donor was CMV seropositive and was included in the group of almost 300 seropositive cohort members. A peripheral blood sample was provided by each donor, and peripheral blood mononuclear cells were used for TCR beta sequencing. The Qiagen DNeasy Blood Extraction Kit was used to extract genomic DNA from the blood cell samples. Worth noting for this clone: Its antigen remains undetermined. Base qualities are not at hand, and no much larger clone is one base apart.

The TCR comes from a woman aged 45-60 years in good health and CMV-seropositive. Sample: PBMCs. The chain was built from TRBV5-4 and TRBJ1-2; no confident D gene assignment can be made. In nucleotide form, the sequence is TGTGCCAGCAGCTTGGCCCCAGAAACTAACTATGGCTACACCTTC. It translates to CASSLAPETNYGYTF.